Below, one T cell receptor beta chain is given with its context. This sample was taken from a study of blood T cell repertoires in COVID-19. Looking at the study overall: Sample material is recorded as cDNA or gDNA derived from T cells, B-cell-depleted T cells, or PBMCs.

Some clones are missing from TCRdb's copy, which holds only in-frame ones; the method was immunoSEQ multiplex PCR. This sample has about 400,000 clones; around 88% occur once, and the top ten carry 4% to 5.5%. The CDR3 extends over 15 amino acids. J was trimmed by 2 bases and V by 5 bases; bases with no gene match: 7. Germline CDR1 is LNHDA and CDR2 is SQIVND (reference sequence). Material: peripheral blood. This TCR came from a woman in her 30s with acute or convalescent COVID-19. This chain uses TRBV19 with TRBJ2-5; 8 nucleotides align to TRBD1. CDR3: CASSVRTGRQETQYF. The CDR3 DNA sequence: TGTGCCAGTAGTGTGAGGACAGGGCGGCAAGAGACCCAGTACTTC. Filled out from reference TRBV19 and TRBJ2-5, the complete variable domain reads DGGITQSPKYLFRKEGQNVTLSCEQNLNHDAMYWYRQDPGQGLRLIYYSQIVNDFQKGDIAEGYSVSREKKESFPLTVTSAQKNPTAFYLCASSVRTGRQETQYFGPGTRLLVL.